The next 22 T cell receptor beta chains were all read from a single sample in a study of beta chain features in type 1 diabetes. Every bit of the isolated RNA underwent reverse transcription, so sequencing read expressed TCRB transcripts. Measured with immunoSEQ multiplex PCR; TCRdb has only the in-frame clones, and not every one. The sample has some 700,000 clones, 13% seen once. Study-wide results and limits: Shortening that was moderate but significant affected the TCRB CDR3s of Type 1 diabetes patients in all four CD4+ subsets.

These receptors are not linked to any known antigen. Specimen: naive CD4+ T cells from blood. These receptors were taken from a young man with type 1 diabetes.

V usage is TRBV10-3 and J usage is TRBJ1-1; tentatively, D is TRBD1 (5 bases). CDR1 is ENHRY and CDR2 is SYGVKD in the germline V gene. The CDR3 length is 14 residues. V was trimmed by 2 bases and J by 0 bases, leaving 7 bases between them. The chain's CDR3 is CAISEQGLNTEAFF. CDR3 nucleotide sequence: TGTGCCATCAGTGAGCAGGGATTGAACACTGAAGCTTTCTTT.

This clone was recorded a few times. The CDR3 DNA follows: TGTGCCAGCAACCGCGGGGATACGCAGTATTTT. Residues: CASNRGDTQYF. J is TRBJ2-3 and V is TRBV6-6; a weak D match, TRBD2 (5 bases). Trimming cost V 7 bases and J 6 bases, with 8 bases left between them. The CDR3 runs to 11 residues. In germline, CDR1 is MNHNY, CDR2 SVGAGI (reference sequence).

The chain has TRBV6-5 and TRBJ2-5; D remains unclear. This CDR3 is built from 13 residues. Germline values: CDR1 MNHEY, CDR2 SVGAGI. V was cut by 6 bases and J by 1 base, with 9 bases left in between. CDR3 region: CASSKQVQETQYF. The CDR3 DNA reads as TGTGCCAGCAGCAAGCAGGTCCAAGAGACCCAGTACTTC.

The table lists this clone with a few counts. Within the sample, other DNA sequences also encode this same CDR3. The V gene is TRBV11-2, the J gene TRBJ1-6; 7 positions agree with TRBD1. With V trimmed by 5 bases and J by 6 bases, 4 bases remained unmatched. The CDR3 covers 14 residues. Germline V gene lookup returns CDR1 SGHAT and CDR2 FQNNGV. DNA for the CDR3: TGTGCCAGCAGCCCCGGGACAGCTAATTCACCCCTCCACTTT. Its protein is CASSPGTANSPLHF.

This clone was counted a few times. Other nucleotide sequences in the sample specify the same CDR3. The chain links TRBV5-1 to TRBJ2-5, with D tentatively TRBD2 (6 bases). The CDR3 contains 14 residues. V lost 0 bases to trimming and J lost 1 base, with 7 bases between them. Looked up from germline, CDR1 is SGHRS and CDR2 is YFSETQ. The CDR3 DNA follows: TGCGCCAGCAGCTTGGGCGGGGTCCAAGAGACCCAGTACTTC. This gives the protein CASSLGGVQETQYF.

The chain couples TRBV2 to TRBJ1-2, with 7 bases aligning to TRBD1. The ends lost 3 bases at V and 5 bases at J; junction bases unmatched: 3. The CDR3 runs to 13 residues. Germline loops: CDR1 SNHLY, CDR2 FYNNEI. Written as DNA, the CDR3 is TGTGCCAGCAGTGAGGGGACAGTGTATGGCTACACCTTC. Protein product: CASSEGTVYGYTF. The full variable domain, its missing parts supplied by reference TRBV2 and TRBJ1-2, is EPEVTQTPSHQVTQMGQEVILRCVPISNHLYFYWYRQILGQKVEFLVSFYNNEISEKSEIFDDQFSVERPDGSNFTLKIRSTKLEDSAMYFCASSEGTVYGYTFGSGTRLTVV.

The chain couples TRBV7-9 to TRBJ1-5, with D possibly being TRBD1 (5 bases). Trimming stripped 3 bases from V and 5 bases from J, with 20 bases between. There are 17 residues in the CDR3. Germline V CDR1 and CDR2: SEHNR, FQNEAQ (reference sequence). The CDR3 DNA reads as TGTGCCAGCAGCTTTGGTTCGAGCGTTGGGGGTCATCAGCCCCAGCATTTT. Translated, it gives CASSFGSSVGGHQPQHF.

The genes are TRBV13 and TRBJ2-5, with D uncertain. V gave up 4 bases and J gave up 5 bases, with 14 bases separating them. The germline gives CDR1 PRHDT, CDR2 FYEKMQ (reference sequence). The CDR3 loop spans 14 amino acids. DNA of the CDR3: TGTGCCAGCAGCTCTGTTATGTCGAGGGAGACCCAGTACTTC. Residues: CASSSVMSRETQYF.

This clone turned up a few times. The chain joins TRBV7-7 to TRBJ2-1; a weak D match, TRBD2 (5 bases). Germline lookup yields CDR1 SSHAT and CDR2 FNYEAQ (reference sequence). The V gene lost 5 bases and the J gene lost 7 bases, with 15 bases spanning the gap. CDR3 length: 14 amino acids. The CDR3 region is CASSPSGQKNEQFF. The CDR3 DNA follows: TGTGCCAGCAGCCCCAGCGGTCAAAAAAATGAGCAGTTCTTC.

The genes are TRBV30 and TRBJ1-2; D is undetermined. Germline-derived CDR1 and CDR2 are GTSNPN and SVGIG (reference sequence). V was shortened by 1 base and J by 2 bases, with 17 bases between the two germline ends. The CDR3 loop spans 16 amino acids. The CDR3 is CAWSELSWSLNYGYTF. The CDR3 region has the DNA TGTGCCTGGAGTGAGCTCAGCTGGTCTCTCAACTATGGCTACACCTTC.

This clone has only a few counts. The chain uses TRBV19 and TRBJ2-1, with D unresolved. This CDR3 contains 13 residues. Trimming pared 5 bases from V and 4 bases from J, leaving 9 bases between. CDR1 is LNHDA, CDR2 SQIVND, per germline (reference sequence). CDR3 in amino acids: CASSVTPYNEQFF. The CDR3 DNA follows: TGTGCCAGTAGTGTTACACCTTACAATGAGCAGTTCTTC.

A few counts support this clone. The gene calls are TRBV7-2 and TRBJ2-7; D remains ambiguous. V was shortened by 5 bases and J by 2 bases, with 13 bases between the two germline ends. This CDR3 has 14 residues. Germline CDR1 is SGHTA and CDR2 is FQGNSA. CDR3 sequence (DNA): TGTGCCAGCAGCCCGCGTGGCCAGGCCTACGAGCAGTACTTC. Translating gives CASSPRGQAYEQYF.

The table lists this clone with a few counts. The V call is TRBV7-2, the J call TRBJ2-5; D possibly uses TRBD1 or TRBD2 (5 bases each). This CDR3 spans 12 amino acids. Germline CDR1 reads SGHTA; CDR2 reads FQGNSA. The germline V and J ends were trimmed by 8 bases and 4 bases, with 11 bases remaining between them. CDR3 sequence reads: CASAGGGETQYF. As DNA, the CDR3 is TGTGCCAGCGCGGGTGGGGGAGAGACCCAGTACTTC. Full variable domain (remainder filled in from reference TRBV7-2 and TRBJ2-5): GAGVSQSPSNKVTEKGKDVELRCDPISGHTALYWYRQSLGQGLEFLIYFQGNSAPDKSGLPSDRFSAERTGGSVSTLTIQRTQQEDSAVYLCASAGGGETQYFGPGTRLLVL.

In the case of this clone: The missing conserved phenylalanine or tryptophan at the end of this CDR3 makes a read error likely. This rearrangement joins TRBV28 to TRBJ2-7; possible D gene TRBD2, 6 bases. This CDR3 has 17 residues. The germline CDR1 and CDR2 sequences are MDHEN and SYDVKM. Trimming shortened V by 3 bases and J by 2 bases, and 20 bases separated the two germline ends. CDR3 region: CASSLASAGLLPYEQYL. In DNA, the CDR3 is TGTGCCAGCAGTTTGGCCTCCGCGGGACTCTTGCCCTACGAGCAGTACCTC.

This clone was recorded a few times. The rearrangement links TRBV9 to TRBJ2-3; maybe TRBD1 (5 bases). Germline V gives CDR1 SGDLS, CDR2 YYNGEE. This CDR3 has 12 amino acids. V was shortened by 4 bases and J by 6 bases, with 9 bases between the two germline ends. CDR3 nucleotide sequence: TGTGCCAGCAGCACCCACAGGGATACGCAGTATTTT. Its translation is CASSTHRDTQYF.

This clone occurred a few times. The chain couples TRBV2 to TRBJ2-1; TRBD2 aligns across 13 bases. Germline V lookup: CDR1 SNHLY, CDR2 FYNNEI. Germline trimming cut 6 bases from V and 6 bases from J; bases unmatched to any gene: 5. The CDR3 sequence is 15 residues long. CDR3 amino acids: CASSGGLAGLNEQFF. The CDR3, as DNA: TGTGCCAGCAGCGGGGGACTAGCGGGGCTCAATGAGCAGTTCTTC.

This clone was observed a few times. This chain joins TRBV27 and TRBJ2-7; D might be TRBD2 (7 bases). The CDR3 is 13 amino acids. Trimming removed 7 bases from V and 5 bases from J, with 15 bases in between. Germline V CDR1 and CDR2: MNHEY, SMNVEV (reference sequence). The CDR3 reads CASTIQGGHEQYF. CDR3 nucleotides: TGTGCCAGCACTATACAGGGAGGGCACGAGCAGTACTTC.

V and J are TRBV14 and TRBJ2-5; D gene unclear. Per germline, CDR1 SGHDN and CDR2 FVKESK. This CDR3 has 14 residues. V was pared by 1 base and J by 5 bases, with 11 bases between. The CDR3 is CASSQGLVGETQYF. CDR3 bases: TGTGCCAGCAGCCAAGGCCTAGTTGGGGAGACCCAGTACTTC.

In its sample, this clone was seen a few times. The CDR3 nucleotides read TGTGCCAGCTCACGGGACAGGGGAAACGATCAGCCCCAGCATTTT. It yields the protein CASSRDRGNDQPQHF. The rearrangement uses TRBV6-5 and TRBJ1-5, with 10 nucleotides matching TRBD1. Trimming cost V 8 bases and J 5 bases; bases outside gene matches: 9. The CDR3 runs 15 residues. CDR1 and CDR2 (germline): MNHEY, SVGAGI.

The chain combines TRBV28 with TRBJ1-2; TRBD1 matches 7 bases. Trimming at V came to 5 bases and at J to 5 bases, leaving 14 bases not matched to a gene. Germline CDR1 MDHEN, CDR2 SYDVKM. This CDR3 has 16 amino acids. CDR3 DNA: TGTGCCAGCAGTATTCCCCGACAGGGAACTCAATATGGCTACACCTTC. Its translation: CASSIPRQGTQYGYTF.

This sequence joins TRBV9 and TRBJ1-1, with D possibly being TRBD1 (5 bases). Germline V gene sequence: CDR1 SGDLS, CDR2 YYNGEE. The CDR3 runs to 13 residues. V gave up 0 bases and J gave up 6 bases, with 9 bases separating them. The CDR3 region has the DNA TGTGCCAGCAGCGTAGGCCCGGGGGCTGAAGCTTTCTTT. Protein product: CASSVGPGAEAFF.

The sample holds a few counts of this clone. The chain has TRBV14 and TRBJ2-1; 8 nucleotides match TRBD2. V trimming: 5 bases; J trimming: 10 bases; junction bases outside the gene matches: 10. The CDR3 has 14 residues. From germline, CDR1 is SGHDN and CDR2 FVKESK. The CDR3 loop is CASSFTAGATEQFF. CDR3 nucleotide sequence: TGTGCCAGCAGCTTCACAGCGGGGGCTACAGAGCAGTTCTTC.